This TCR beta chain was captured by sequencing in a study of blood T cells in healthy people across ages. Germline V CDR1 and CDR2: MNHEY, SMNVEV (reference sequence). V lost 8 bases to trimming and J lost 5 bases, with 15 bases between them. The CDR3 has 14 amino acids. Notes on the study in general: Diversity estimates from one million T cells were considered underestimates.

Note on this clonotype: Its antigen is still unknown.

The second PCR ran roughly 7 to 11 cycles with a sample-barcoded 5' primer and J-beta primers. TCRdb processed the 5' RACE reads anew with MiXCR; each CDR3 protein has one entry. This sample carries under 2,000,000 distinct CDR3 sequences, about 49% of them seen once, and the ten largest clones take roughly 2.1%. The specimen sequenced was blood. This chain links TRBV27 with TRBJ1-4; TRBD1 might be the D (6 bases). The clonotype comes from a middle-aged woman in good health. CDR3 sequence (DNA): TGTGCCAGCCGCGCTCACAGGGCCAATGAAAAACTGTTTTTT. Its protein product is CASRAHRANEKLFF. The full variable domain, rest sourced from reference TRBV27 and TRBJ1-4, is EAQVTQNPRYLITVTGKKLTVTCSQNMNHEYMSWYRQDPGLGLRQIYYSMNVEVTDKGDVPEGYKVSRKEKRNFPLILESPSPNQTSLYFCASRAHRANEKLFFGSGTQLSVL.